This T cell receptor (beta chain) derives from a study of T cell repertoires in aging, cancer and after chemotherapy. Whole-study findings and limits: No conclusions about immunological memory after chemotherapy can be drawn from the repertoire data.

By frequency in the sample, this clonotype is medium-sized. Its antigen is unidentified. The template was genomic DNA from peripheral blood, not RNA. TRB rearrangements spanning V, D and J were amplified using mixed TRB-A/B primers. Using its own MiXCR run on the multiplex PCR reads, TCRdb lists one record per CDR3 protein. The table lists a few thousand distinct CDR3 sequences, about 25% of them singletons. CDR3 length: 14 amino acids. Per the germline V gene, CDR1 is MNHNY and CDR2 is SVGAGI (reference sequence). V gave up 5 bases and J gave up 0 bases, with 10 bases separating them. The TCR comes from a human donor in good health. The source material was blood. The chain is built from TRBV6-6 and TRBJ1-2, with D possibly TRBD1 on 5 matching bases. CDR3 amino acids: CASSPGTANYGYTF. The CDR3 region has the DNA TGTGCCAGCAGTCCCGGGACGGCTAACTATGGCTACACCTTC.